The 21 T cell receptor beta chains listed next were all sequenced from one sample in a study of cytomegalovirus exposure and HLA in healthy donors. Primers for the PCR totalled 60 Vbeta and 13 Jbeta. Profiled with immunoSEQ multiplex PCR; TCRdb holds only in-frame clones, not every one. The sample carries fewer than 350,000 clones, roughly 90% recorded once. Sequenced sample: PBMCs. Receptors were obtained from a woman aged 18-29 years in good health and CMV-seronegative.

The chain uses TRBV2 and TRBJ2-5; D possibly corresponds to TRBD2 (5 bases). Germline lookup yields CDR1 SNHLY and CDR2 FYNNEI. CDR3 length equals 9 residues. Trimming left V 4 bases short and J 11 bases short, with 5 bases between. CDR3: CASSGEQYF. CDR3 nucleotides: TGTGCCAGCAGTGGGGAGCAGTACTTC.

This clone was observed once. The chain has TRBV4-1 and TRBJ1-1, with D hard to call. CDR1 is MGHRA and CDR2 is YSYEKL in the germline V gene. The CDR3 covers 14 residues. V lost 4 bases and J lost 1, with 10 bases in between. The CDR3 spells CASSLNTGNTEAFF. DNA for the CDR3: TGCGCCAGCAGCCTGAATACCGGGAACACTGAAGCTTTCTTT.

This clone has just one count. The genes are TRBV15 and TRBJ2-7; D gene unclear. Germline assignment: CDR1 LNHNV and CDR2 YYDKDF (reference sequence). There are 13 residues in the CDR3. Deletions cut 2 bases from V and 4 bases from J, with 9 bases between. DNA of the CDR3: TGTGCCACCAGCAGACCTCCCGGGTACGAGCAGTACTTC. Protein sequence: CATSRPPGYEQYF.

A few counts support this clone. One end of the junction is discordant with germline, which a read error may explain. The chain links TRBV7-9 to TRBJ2-7, with 7 bases matching TRBD1. Germline V CDR1 and CDR2: SEHNR, FQNEAQ (reference sequence). This CDR3 has 13 residues. This CDR3 reads CSSSLTGPYEQYF. CDR3 nucleotides: TGTTCCAGCAGCTTGACAGGGCCCTACGAGCAGTACTTC. Drawing the rest from reference TRBV7-9 and TRBJ2-7, the complete variable domain is DTGVSQNPRHKITKRGQNVTFRCDPISEHNRLYWYRQTLGQGPEFLTYFQNEAQLEKSRLLSDRFSAERPKGSFSTLEIQRTEQGDSAMYLCSSSLTGPYEQYFGPGTRLTVT.

This chain uses TRBV5-5 with TRBJ1-4; D is possibly TRBD1 (5 bases). Germline V gene lookup returns CDR1 SGHKS and CDR2 YYEKEE (reference sequence). Trimming removed 4 bases from V and 7 bases from J, with 23 bases in between. The CDR3 is made up of 17 amino acids. CDR3 in amino acids: CASSLRRDRLQIEKLFF. The CDR3 DNA reads as TGTGCCAGCAGCCTGAGGCGGGACCGGCTCCAAATTGAAAAACTGTTTTTT.

The chain couples TRBV7-8 to TRBJ1-2; 9 bases map to TRBD1. This CDR3 comprises 16 residues. V lost 1 base, J lost 3 bases, and 6 bases stayed unmatched. Germline CDR1 SGHVS, CDR2 FQNEAQ. The CDR3 loop is CASSLVGQGLDYGYTF. The DNA of the CDR3 is TGTGCCAGCAGCTTAGTTGGACAGGGGTTGGACTATGGCTACACCTTC.

This sequence joins TRBV11-2 and TRBJ2-2; a weak D match, TRBD1 (5 bases). V lost 5 bases and J lost 0, with 10 bases in between. Germline assignment: CDR1 SGHAT and CDR2 FQNNGV. The CDR3 is 15 amino acids. The DNA for the CDR3 is TGTGCCAGCAGCCCAGGGTCGTCGAACACCGGGGAGCTGTTTTTT. It translates to CASSPGSSNTGELFF. Together with reference TRBV11-2 and TRBJ2-2, the CDR3 gives the full variable domain: EAGVAQSPRYKIIEKRQSVAFWCNPISGHATLYWYQQILGQGPKLLIQFQNNGVVDDSQLPKDRFSAERLKGVDSTLKIQPAKLEDSAVYLCASSPGSSNTGELFFGEGSRLTVL.

The chain has TRBV5-1 and TRBJ2-1, with D maybe TRBD1 (6 bases). Between the trimmed V and J ends, which lost 2 bases and 0 bases, there was a span of 9 bases. This CDR3 is 15 amino acids long. Germline V lookup: CDR1 SGHRS, CDR2 YFSETQ. This CDR3 reads CASSFGQTSYNEQFF. DNA of the CDR3: TGCGCCAGCAGCTTCGGACAGACCTCCTACAATGAGCAGTTCTTC.

The V and J genes are TRBV9 and TRBJ1-2; possibly TRBD1 for D (5 bases). The V end was cut by 2 bases, the J end by 13 bases, with 18 bases between. Germline CDR1 SGDLS, CDR2 YYNGEE. The CDR3 is made up of 13 amino acids. CDR3 loop: CASSVRSGGEATF. CDR3 nucleotides: TGTGCCAGCAGCGTCCGGAGTGGGGGGGAAGCCACCTTC.

With regard to this clone: An end of the junction differs from the germline gene, which may be a read error. This sequence joins TRBV7-9 and TRBJ2-7; possibly TRBD2 for D (6 bases). Per germline, CDR1 SEHNR and CDR2 FQNEAQ (reference sequence). This CDR3 comprises 17 residues. Written as DNA, the CDR3 is TGTTCCAGCAGCTTACGACCGGGAGCGGCCGCCTCGGGGGAGCAGTACTTC. This sequence encodes CSSSLRPGAAASGEQYF. Variable domain in full (rest from reference TRBV7-9 and TRBJ2-7): DTGVSQNPRHKITKRGQNVTFRCDPISEHNRLYWYRQTLGQGPEFLTYFQNEAQLEKSRLLSDRFSAERPKGSFSTLEIQRTEQGDSAMYLCSSSLRPGAAASGEQYFGPGTRLTVT.

To note about this clone: The same CDR3 arises from other DNA sequences in this sample as well. This rearrangement joins TRBV15 to TRBJ1-6; 11 positions match TRBD1. Germline lookup yields CDR1 LNHNV and CDR2 YYDKDF (reference sequence). CDR3 length: 17 residues. J was trimmed by 8 bases and V by 1 base; bases with no gene match: 7. CDR3 sequence reads: CATSRGTDRGLYSPLHF. CDR3 DNA sequence: TGTGCCACCAGCAGAGGTACGGACAGGGGGCTTTATTCACCCCTCCACTTT. Looking up the rest from reference TRBV15 and TRBJ1-6 gives the full variable domain: DAMVIQNPRYQVTQFGKPVTLSCSQTLNHNVMYWYQQKSSQAPKLLFHYYDKDFNNEADTPDNFQSRRPNTSFCFLDIRSPGLGDTAMYLCATSRGTDRGLYSPLHFGNGTRLTVT.

The chain joins TRBV19 to TRBJ1-5; 9 bases match TRBD1. Germline assignment: CDR1 LNHDA and CDR2 SQIVND (reference sequence). CDR3 length equals 15 residues. The V segment lost 8 bases and the J segment 6 bases; nucleotides outside the gene matches: 11. In DNA, the CDR3 is TGTGCCAGTTCCTCCGGGACAGGGAGGGCTCAGCCCCAGCATTTT. It codes for CASSSGTGRAQPQHF. The entire variable domain, with the rest obtained from reference TRBV19 and TRBJ1-5, is as follows: DGGITQSPKYLFRKEGQNVTLSCEQNLNHDAMYWYRQDPGQGLRLIYYSQIVNDFQKGDIAEGYSVSREKKESFPLTVTSAQKNPTAFYLCASSSGTGRAQPQHFGDGTRLSIL.

This chain joins TRBV28 and TRBJ1-1; no clear D. This CDR3 has 13 residues. From germline, CDR1 is MDHEN and CDR2 SYDVKM. The V end lost 7 bases, the J end lost 6 bases, and 15 bases lay between the germline ends. For the CDR3, the DNA is TGTGCCAGCAAGGCGCAGGTGGTGGCTGAAGCTTTCTTT. Protein: CASKAQVVAEAFF.

The chain combines TRBV4-2 with TRBJ1-3, with D hard to call. Looked up from germline, CDR1 is LGHNA and CDR2 is YNFKEQ. V shed 0 bases and J shed 0 bases, with 12 bases lying between them. The CDR3 contains 17 residues. CDR3 DNA: TGTGCCAGCAGCCAAGATATCGGAGGGATCTCTGGAAACACCATATATTTT. Its translation is CASSQDIGGISGNTIYF.

This chain joins TRBV5-1 and TRBJ1-6; 7 positions agree with TRBD1. CDR1 and CDR2 (germline): SGHRS, YFSETQ. The CDR3 spans 18 residues. V lost 2 bases to trimming and J lost 2 bases; unmatched junction nucleotides: 10. CDR3 nucleotides: TGCGCCAGCAGCTTTCAAACAGGGGTCGGAACCTATAATTCACCCCTCCACTTT. As protein: CASSFQTGVGTYNSPLHF.

The chain is built from TRBV5-1 and TRBJ2-7; the D is unclear. V dropped 6 bases and J dropped 4 bases, with 17 bases sitting between them. Germline CDR1 reads SGHRS; CDR2 reads YFSETQ. CDR3 length equals 14 residues. CDR3 region: CASTPENAAYEQYF. The CDR3 nucleotides read TGCGCCAGCACCCCTGAAAACGCGGCGTACGAGCAGTACTTC.

This clone has a single count. The V and J genes are TRBV5-1 and TRBJ2-7; TRBD2 matches 9 bases. Per the germline V gene, CDR1 is SGHRS and CDR2 is YFSETQ. The CDR3 spans 14 residues. V lost 4 bases to trimming and J lost 2 bases; unmatched junction nucleotides: 4. The CDR3 DNA reads TGCGCCAGCAGCCCGACTAGCGGTACCTACGAGCAGTACTTC. Its translation is CASSPTSGTYEQYF.

V gene TRBV11-2 combines with J gene TRBJ2-1; 9 positions match TRBD2. CDR3 size: 16 residues. The junction had 5 bases not matched to a gene; V was cut back by 1 base and J by 4 bases. Per germline, CDR1 SGHAT and CDR2 FQNNGV. The CDR3 DNA follows: TGTGCCAGCAGCTTAGTGCCTAGCGGGGAGTACAATGAGCAGTTCTTC. Amino acids: CASSLVPSGEYNEQFF.

This chain joins TRBV5-1 and TRBJ2-1; D is undetermined. Germline V gene data show CDR1 as SGHRS and CDR2 as YFSETQ. The V end lost 4 bases, the J end lost 6 bases, and 11 bases lay between the germline ends. The CDR3 consists of 13 residues. CDR3 sequence reads: CASSRPPSNEQFF. For the CDR3, the DNA is TGCGCCAGCAGCCGTCCTCCCTCCAATGAGCAGTTCTTC.

The sample holds a few counts of this clone. This rearrangement joins TRBV7-3 to TRBJ2-5, with D maybe TRBD2 (6 bases). There are 16 residues in the CDR3. Germline values: CDR1 SGHTA, CDR2 FQGTGA. V shed 2 bases and J shed 4 bases, with 17 bases lying between them. CDR3 DNA: TGTGCCAGCAGCTTAGGCAGCGGGCAAAGCGGAGAGACCCAGTACTTC. Translating it yields CASSLGSGQSGETQYF.

The V and J genes are TRBV29-1 and TRBJ2-3; TRBD1 agrees at 7 bases. J was trimmed by 9 bases and V by 7 bases; bases with no gene match: 16. Germline V CDR1 and CDR2: SQVTM, ANQGSEA. The CDR3 contains 14 residues. The CDR3 loop is CSAQDLRQGDTQYF. The DNA of the CDR3 is TGCAGCGCCCAGGACCTACGACAGGGAGACACGCAGTATTTT.